Presented here are 22 T cell receptor beta chains from one specimen sequenced in a study of blood T cell repertoires in COVID-19. TCRdb's table, derived via immunoSEQ multiplex PCR, lists solely in-frame clones and lacks some. Here the sample spans 220,000 or so clones, about nine tenths being singletons. The specimen sequenced was peripheral blood. All receptors come from a man between 60 and 75 years old who had recovered from COVID-19.

CDR3 sequence reads: CASSIGTSGRASWEQFF. For the CDR3, the DNA is TGTGCCAGCAGCATCGGGACTAGCGGGAGGGCGTCTTGGGAGCAGTTCTTC. This sequence joins TRBV5-4 and TRBJ2-1; the match to TRBD2 covers 16 bases. V lost 4 bases, J lost 10 bases, and 11 bases stayed unmatched. CDR1 is SGHNT, CDR2 YYREEE, per germline (reference sequence). This CDR3 comprises 17 residues.

The V and J genes are TRBV7-9 and TRBJ2-7, with 10 nucleotides matching TRBD1. The germline gives CDR1 SEHNR, CDR2 FQNEAQ (reference sequence). The length of the CDR3 is 16 residues. V trimming: 5 bases; J trimming: 4 bases; junction bases outside the gene matches: 11. The CDR3 is CASSRTTGQGSYEQYF. CDR3 nucleotides: TGTGCCAGCAGCCGGACGACGGGACAGGGGTCTTACGAGCAGTACTTC.

This chain's CDR3 is CASTPQAGGWNEQFF. In nucleotides, the CDR3 is TGTGCCAGCACTCCACAAGCGGGAGGGTGGAATGAGCAGTTCTTC. The chain employs TRBV7-3 and TRBJ2-1; 10 bases align to TRBD2. Germline V CDR1 and CDR2: SGHTA, FQGTGA. The CDR3 is made up of 15 amino acids. J gave up 7 bases and V 7 bases, and 10 bases lay outside the gene matches.

The rearrangement joins TRBV6-2 or TRBV6-3 to TRBJ2-2; D ambiguous. This CDR3 has 13 amino acids. Germline values: CDR1 MNHEY, CDR2 SVGEGT. V was clipped by 6 bases and J by 1 base, with 6 bases between them. CDR3 in amino acids: CASSFVNTGELFF. In nucleotides, the CDR3 is TGTGCCAGCAGCTTCGTGAACACCGGGGAGCTGTTTTTT.

There are a few counts of this clone. The chain couples TRBV5-4 to TRBJ1-2; 7 nucleotides match TRBD1. This CDR3 is built from 13 residues. CDR1 and CDR2 from the germline V gene are SGHNT and YYREEE (reference sequence). V lost 4 bases to trimming and J lost 2 bases; unmatched junction nucleotides: 2. As DNA, the CDR3 is TGTGCCAGCAGCACGGGACAGAACTATGGCTACACCTTC. Translation gives CASSTGQNYGYTF.

The chain has TRBV7-9 and TRBJ2-2; D might be TRBD1 (6 bases). V gave up 5 bases and J gave up 3 bases, with 7 bases separating them. This CDR3 has 13 amino acids. Germline CDR1 reads SEHNR; CDR2 reads FQNEAQ (reference sequence). As DNA, the CDR3 is TGTGCCAGCAGCCGACAGGACACCGGGGAGCTGTTTTTT. As protein: CASSRQDTGELFF. Using reference TRBV7-9 and TRBJ2-2 for the parts outside the CDR3, the full variable domain is DTGVSQNPRHKITKRGQNVTFRCDPISEHNRLYWYRQTLGQGPEFLTYFQNEAQLEKSRLLSDRFSAERPKGSFSTLEIQRTEQGDSAMYLCASSRQDTGELFFGEGSRLTVL.

This clone was observed a handful of times. The rearrangement links TRBV30 to TRBJ2-1; 8 bases are a match to TRBD2. This CDR3 spans 15 amino acids. Germline-derived CDR1 and CDR2 are GTSNPN and SVGIG (reference sequence). The ends lost 8 bases at V and 0 bases at J; junction bases unmatched: 9. CDR3 in amino acids: CATTGGSVSYNEQFF. In DNA, the CDR3 is TGTGCCACCACGGGAGGGTCCGTCTCCTACAATGAGCAGTTCTTC.

CDR3 region: CASSLIGQNEKLFF. For the CDR3, the DNA is TGTGCCAGCAGCTTGATTGGACAGAATGAAAAACTGTTTTTT. V usage is TRBV7-9 and J usage is TRBJ1-4, with D possibly being TRBD1 (6 bases). Trimming left V 3 bases short and J 5 bases short, with 10 bases between. The CDR3 sequence is 14 residues long. Germline CDR1 and CDR2: SEHNR and FQNEAQ (reference sequence).

V is TRBV9 and J is TRBJ2-3; D possibly corresponds to TRBD2 (6 bases). Germline values: CDR1 SGDLS, CDR2 YYNGEE. The CDR3 is made up of 13 amino acids. V lost 3 bases and J lost 8, with 13 bases in between. In DNA form, the CDR3 reads TGTGCCAGCAGCGCTACTAGCTCCTCTACGCAGTATTTT. It encodes CASSATSSSTQYF.

In its sample, this clone was seen once. The chain recombines TRBV5-1 with TRBJ1-3; D is unresolved. The length of the CDR3 is 13 residues. Germline-derived CDR1 and CDR2 are SGHRS and YFSETQ. The ends were cut back, 0 bases at V and 4 bases at J, with 5 bases in the middle. Here the CDR3 reads CASSLERGNTIYF. Here the CDR3 DNA reads TGCGCCAGCAGCTTGGAGCGAGGAAACACCATATATTTT.

The chain couples TRBV28 to TRBJ2-2, with 13 bases aligning to TRBD2. The CDR3 consists of 16 residues. J gave up 3 bases and V 5 bases, and 3 bases lay outside the gene matches. Germline V gives CDR1 MDHEN, CDR2 SYDVKM. CDR3 in amino acids: CASSQLAGGHTGELFF. The CDR3 DNA is TGTGCCAGCAGTCAACTAGCGGGAGGGCACACCGGGGAGCTGTTTTTT.

This chain uses TRBV9 with TRBJ1-5, with D unresolved. The CDR3 spans 13 residues. The V gene lost 1 base and the J gene lost 3 bases, with 5 bases spanning the gap. Looked up from germline, CDR1 is SGDLS and CDR2 is YYNGEE. The CDR3 nucleotides are TGTGCCAGCAGCGTACGGGACAATCAGCCCCAGCATTTT. This gives the protein CASSVRDNQPQHF.

The chain joins TRBV19 to TRBJ1-2; weak D call: TRBD1 (5 bases). The CDR3 extends over 13 amino acids. The germline V gene has CDR1 LNHDA and CDR2 SQIVND (reference sequence). The V and J ends lost 5 bases and 5 bases respectively, with 12 bases between them. The CDR3 region has the DNA TGTGCCAGTAGTTTCCGACAGCTATATGGCTACACCTTC. Amino acids: CASSFRQLYGYTF.

The CDR3 region is CASSRQGSTNEKLFF. CDR3 nucleotides: TGTGCCAGTAGTAGGCAGGGGTCGACTAATGAAAAACTGTTTTTT. The chain uses TRBV19 and TRBJ1-4; tentatively, D is TRBD1 (6 bases). The CDR3 has 15 residues. The germline V gene encodes CDR1 LNHDA and CDR2 SQIVND (reference sequence). The V end was cut by 4 bases, the J end by 2 bases, with 11 bases between.

The chain carries TRBV10-3 and TRBJ2-7, with TRBD2 matching 12 bases. After removal of 6 bases from V and 7 bases from J, the junction contained 7 bases not matched to a gene. CDR1 ENHRY and CDR2 SYGVKD come from the germline V gene. This CDR3 comprises 14 residues. The CDR3 region is CAIRLAGGPGEQYF. The CDR3 nucleotides are TGTGCCATCAGGCTAGCGGGAGGGCCTGGGGAGCAGTACTTC.

The V call is TRBV29-1, the J call TRBJ2-4, with D perhaps matching TRBD2 (6 bases). This CDR3 is 13 amino acids long. V lost 4 bases and J 0 bases, leaving 7 bases between the germline ends. CDR1 is SQVTM and CDR2 is ANQGSEA in the germline V gene. CDR3: CSVVGGAKNIQYF. In nucleotides, the CDR3 is TGCAGCGTTGTCGGGGGAGCCAAAAACATTCAGTACTTC.

This clone was picked up a small number of times. The genes are TRBV5-1 and TRBJ1-1; 10 bases line up with TRBD1. CDR3 size: 13 residues. Losses at the gene ends were 3 bases for V and 11 bases for J; bases not matched to a gene: 7. The germline V gene encodes CDR1 SGHRS and CDR2 YFSETQ. Here the CDR3 DNA reads TGCGCCAGCAGCTCTGACAGGGGGCATGGCGCTTTCTTT. It translates to CASSSDRGHGAFF.

The genes are TRBV5-4 and TRBJ1-5; tentatively, D is TRBD1 (5 bases). The CDR3 length is 13 residues. Germline CDR1 reads SGHNT; CDR2 reads YYREEE (reference sequence). Trimming took 1 base from V and 9 from J, leaving 11 bases between them. Here the CDR3 reads CASSLNYGGPQHF. The DNA of the CDR3 is TGTGCCAGCAGCTTGAACTACGGGGGGCCCCAGCATTTT. Using reference TRBV5-4 and TRBJ1-5 for the parts outside the CDR3, the full variable domain is ETGVTQSPTHLIKTRGQQVTLRCSSQSGHNTVSWYQQALGQGPQFIFQYYREEENGRGNFPPRFSGLQFPNYSSELNVNALELDDSALYLCASSLNYGGPQHFGDGTRLSIL.

The sample holds a few counts of this clone. The CDR3 nucleotides are TGTGCCAGCAGTTACACCCAGACAGGGATCCAAGAGACCCAGTACTTC. Translation gives CASSYTQTGIQETQYF. The chain couples TRBV6-5 to TRBJ2-5; 7 positions agree with TRBD1. Germline loops: CDR1 MNHEY, CDR2 SVGAGI. J was trimmed by 1 base and V by 2 bases; bases with no gene match: 7. The CDR3 is 16 residues long.

V usage is TRBV7-3 and J usage is TRBJ1-4; D unclear. CDR1 and CDR2 from the germline V gene are SGHTA and FQGTGA. V shed 3 bases and J shed 8 bases, with 10 bases lying between them. This CDR3 has 13 amino acids. The CDR3 reads CASSLTAGEKLFF. The CDR3 coding sequence is TGTGCCAGCAGCTTGACGGCAGGAGAAAAACTGTTTTTT.

The J gene is TRBJ1-1, the V gene TRBV9; D not certain. The CDR3 totals 15 residues. Germline V gene sequence: CDR1 SGDLS, CDR2 YYNGEE. V was clipped by 5 bases and J by 0 bases, with 14 bases between them. This CDR3 reads CASRPGGEVNTEAFF. CDR3 DNA: TGTGCCAGCAGACCCGGAGGAGAGGTGAACACTGAAGCTTTCTTT.

The chain links TRBV27 to TRBJ1-5; TRBD1 might be the D (6 bases). CDR1 is MNHEY, CDR2 SMNVEV, per germline (reference sequence). V lost 3 bases to trimming and J lost 6 bases, with 15 bases between them. This CDR3 comprises 15 residues. The CDR3 loop is CASSLTGSFGQPQHF. In DNA, the CDR3 is TGTGCCAGCAGTTTGACAGGTTCGTTTGGTCAGCCCCAGCATTTT.